These 28 T cell receptor beta chains came from one sample sequenced in a study of cytomegalovirus exposure and HLA in healthy donors (dated by TCRdb to the late 2010s). The library was produced with the immunoSEQ multiplex PCR assay. For the multiplex PCR, a mixture combining 60 forward primers for TCR Vbeta segments and 13 reverse primers for TCR Jbeta segments was used. Imported from immuneACCESS, the table was reduced by TCRdb to in-frame sequences with V and J called. These copies leave out some clones; in studies compared against another copy, an unresolved V gene accounts for under half, and the cause of the remainder is not known. The table for this sample lists about 110,000 clones; over 65% of them were counted only once. Of the sample, under 15% falls within the top ten clones. The material sequenced was PBMCs. These receptors came from a man between 25 and 39 years old in good health and CMV-seropositive.

This clone was counted only a few times. The chain recombines TRBV5-8 with TRBJ2-7, with D possibly being TRBD2 (5 bases). Germline values: CDR1 SGHTS, CDR2 YDEGEE. V was clipped by 4 bases and J by 2 bases, with 16 bases between them. The CDR3 totals 15 residues. This CDR3 is CASSHPGGVAYEQYF. CDR3 coding DNA: TGTGCCAGCAGCCACCCCGGAGGAGTAGCCTACGAGCAGTACTTC. Full variable domain (missing parts from reference TRBV5-8 and TRBJ2-7): EAGVTQSPTHLIKTRGQQATLRCSPISGHTSVYWYQQALGLGLQFLLWYDEGEERNRGNFPPRFSGRQFPNYSSELNVNALELEDSALYLCASSHPGGVAYEQYFGPGTRLTVT.

The CDR3 sequence: CASSSGLAADWDTQYF. Here the CDR3 DNA reads TGTGCCAGCAGCTCAGGACTAGCTGCCGACTGGGATACGCAGTATTTT. The chain links TRBV5-4 to TRBJ2-3; 8 nucleotides align to TRBD2. Germline V gene sequence: CDR1 SGHNT, CDR2 YYREEE (reference sequence). V lost 3 bases to trimming and J lost 6 bases; unmatched junction nucleotides: 12. This CDR3 region has 16 residues.

J is TRBJ2-1 and V is TRBV19; TRBD1 might be the D (6 bases). The CDR3 contains 16 residues. Trimming removed 6 bases at V and 7 bases at J, with 22 bases between. Germline assignment: CDR1 LNHDA and CDR2 SQIVND (reference sequence). The CDR3 nucleotides are TGTGCCAGTAGCCCCGCATACAGGGTACTCGAGAATGAGCAGTTCTTC. It specifies CASSPAYRVLENEQFF.

This chain links TRBV5-1 with TRBJ2-3; the match to TRBD1 covers 8 bases. V shed 4 bases and J 3 bases; nucleotides not matched to a gene: 7. Looked up from germline, CDR1 is SGHRS and CDR2 is YFSETQ. The length of the CDR3 is 15 residues. For the CDR3, the DNA is TGCGCCAGCAGCCCGACAGGGGACATTACAGATACGCAGTATTTT. This translates into CASSPTGDITDTQYF.

The chain joins TRBV21-1 to TRBJ2-5; no check of the table's D call, TRBD1, against the DNA was made. TRBV21-1 constitutes a pseudogene. The CDR3 sequence is 17 residues long. This CDR3 is CASSKWGETGIFETQYF. CDR3 coding DNA: TGTGCCAGCAGCAAATGGGGGGAGACAGGGATTTTTGAGACCCAGTACTTC.

The chain has TRBV5-1 and TRBJ1-1; TRBD1 agrees at 9 bases. The V gene's germline CDR1 is SGHRS and CDR2 YFSETQ. Trimming removed 4 bases from V and 6 bases from J; junction bases left unmatched: 10. This CDR3 is built from 15 residues. This CDR3 reads CASSGPGTGTPEAFF. The CDR3 coding sequence is TGCGCCAGCAGCGGGCCCGGGACAGGGACACCTGAAGCTTTCTTT.

The V and J genes are TRBV6-5 and TRBJ2-7, with TRBD1 identical over 8 bases. The CDR3 loop spans 14 amino acids. The junction had 2 bases not matched to a gene; V was cut back by 2 bases and J by 2 bases. Germline V CDR1 and CDR2: MNHEY, SVGAGI. The CDR3 coding sequence is TGTGCCAGCAGTTACGAGACAGGGGCCTACGAGCAGTACTTC. This codes for CASSYETGAYEQYF.

The chain links TRBV28 to TRBJ2-7, with D possibly TRBD1 on 5 matching bases. Germline loops: CDR1 MDHEN, CDR2 SYDVKM. The V and J ends lost 3 bases and 0 bases respectively, with 15 bases between them. CDR3 length: 16 amino acids. CDR3 sequence reads: CASSFYFRQGSYEQYF. The CDR3 DNA sequence: TGTGCCAGCAGTTTCTATTTCCGGCAGGGCTCCTACGAGCAGTACTTC. Looking up the rest from reference TRBV28 and TRBJ2-7 gives the full variable domain: DVKVTQSSRYLVKRTGEKVFLECVQDMDHENMFWYRQDPGLGLRLIYFSYDVKMKEKGDIPEGYSVSREKKERFSLILESASTNQTSMYLCASSFYFRQGSYEQYFGPGTRLTVT.

The CDR3 loop is CASSQKTGFNEKLFF. The DNA of the CDR3 is TGCGCCAGCAGCCAGAAGACAGGTTTTAATGAAAAACTGTTTTTT. The chain couples TRBV4-3 to TRBJ1-4; D might be TRBD1 (6 bases). Trimming cost V 3 bases and J 4 bases, with 12 bases left between them. CDR1 LGHNA and CDR2 YSLEER come from the germline V gene. The CDR3 consists of 15 residues.

This clone was recorded a few times. The chain joins TRBV27 to TRBJ2-7; D is possibly TRBD2 (6 bases). V lost 8 bases to trimming and J lost 2 bases, with 10 bases between them. This CDR3 region has 12 residues. Germline V gene data show CDR1 as MNHEY and CDR2 as SMNVEV (reference sequence). CDR3 sequence: CASRRGAYEQYF. In nucleotides, the CDR3 is TGTGCCAGCCGGAGGGGAGCCTACGAGCAGTACTTC.

The rearrangement links TRBV28 to TRBJ1-1; D not resolved. This CDR3 is built from 15 residues. CDR1 is MDHEN, CDR2 SYDVKM, per germline. Trimming removed 5 bases from V and 1 base from J, with 14 bases in between. CDR3 DNA: TGTGCCAGCAGTCCCCTTGGCGGGGAGAACACTGAAGCTTTCTTT. Translated: CASSPLGGENTEAFF. Full variable domain (rest looked up from reference TRBV28 and TRBJ1-1): DVKVTQSSRYLVKRTGEKVFLECVQDMDHENMFWYRQDPGLGLRLIYFSYDVKMKEKGDIPEGYSVSREKKERFSLILESASTNQTSMYLCASSPLGGENTEAFFGQGTRLTVV.

This clone was seen a few times. The chain uses TRBV6-5 and TRBJ2-7; D might be TRBD2 (6 bases). Germline lookup yields CDR1 MNHEY and CDR2 SVGAGI. The CDR3 runs 14 residues. V lost 6 bases and J 3 bases, leaving 15 bases between the germline ends. The DNA of the CDR3 is TGTGCCAGCAGGGTGGGGGGAACAGTCTACGAGCAGTACTTC. Its protein is CASRVGGTVYEQYF.

This sequence joins TRBV4-1 and TRBJ1-2; no reliable D call. Trimming pared 0 bases from V and 8 bases from J, leaving 16 bases between. CDR3 length: 15 residues. The germline V gene has CDR1 MGHRA and CDR2 YSYEKL. In DNA, the CDR3 is TGCGCCAGCAGCCAAGATCCCTGGAATTCGGGGGGCTACACCTTC. Translation: CASSQDPWNSGGYTF.

The chain carries TRBV30 and TRBJ2-3, with 11 bases that match TRBD2. The CDR3 has 15 residues. The junction had 6 bases not matched to a gene; V was cut back by 5 bases and J by 2 bases. CDR1 GTSNPN and CDR2 SVGIG come from the germline V gene (reference sequence). DNA for the CDR3: TGTGCCTGGGCCCTACTAGCGGGGGCCACAGATACGCAGTATTTT. Amino acids: CAWALLAGATDTQYF.

The chain has TRBV5-4 and TRBJ2-2, with TRBD1 matching over 7 bases. J was trimmed by 5 bases and V by 6 bases; bases with no gene match: 4. This CDR3 comprises 13 residues. CDR1 SGHNT and CDR2 YYREEE come from the germline V gene (reference sequence). CDR3 DNA sequence: TGTGCCAGCAACCCACAGGGGACCGGGGAGCTGTTTTTT. It specifies CASNPQGTGELFF. Full variable domain (rest looked up from reference TRBV5-4 and TRBJ2-2): ETGVTQSPTHLIKTRGQQVTLRCSSQSGHNTVSWYQQALGQGPQFIFQYYREEENGRGNFPPRFSGLQFPNYSSELNVNALELDDSALYLCASNPQGTGELFFGEGSRLTVL.

The CDR3 is CASSLVRGNEQFF. The CDR3 bases are TGTGCCAGCAGCTTGGTTAGAGGTAATGAGCAGTTCTTC. The J gene is TRBJ2-1, the V gene TRBV5-5, with unresolved D. CDR1 is SGHKS, CDR2 YYEKEE, per germline (reference sequence). CDR3 length: 13 residues. The V end was cut by 0 bases, the J end by 7 bases, with 8 bases between.

V gene TRBV9 combines with J gene TRBJ2-4, with TRBD2 identical over 7 bases. The germline CDR1 and CDR2 sequences are SGDLS and YYNGEE. V was clipped by 2 bases and J by 7 bases; unmatched bases: 6. The CDR3 runs 14 residues. The CDR3 sequence is CASSVGGDSNIQYF. The CDR3 bases are TGTGCCAGCAGCGTGGGGGGGGACTCGAACATTCAGTACTTC.

As DNA, the CDR3 is TGTGCCAGCAGCGTAGGGTGGGGGGGACAAGAGACCCAGTACTTC. This gives the protein CASSVGWGGQETQYF. The chain carries TRBV9 and TRBJ2-5; 7 bases agree with TRBD2. V was pared by 0 bases and J by 2 bases, with 4 bases of the junction left unmatched. The germline CDR1 and CDR2 sequences are SGDLS and YYNGEE. The CDR3 totals 15 residues. The full variable domain, in which reference TRBV9 and TRBJ2-5 provide the parts outside the CDR3, is DSGVTQTPKHLITATGQRVTLRCSPRSGDLSVYWYQQSLDQGLQFLIQYYNGEERAKGNILERFSAQQFPDLHSELNLSSLELGDSALYFCASSVGWGGQETQYFGPGTRLLVL.

The V and J genes are TRBV11-2 and TRBJ2-5; 9 positions agree with TRBD2. Trimming took 3 bases from V and 5 from J; bases not matched to a gene: 7. Per the germline V gene, CDR1 is SGHAT and CDR2 is FQNNGV. The CDR3 consists of 15 residues. As DNA, the CDR3 is TGTGCCAGCAGCTTGGGCGGGGGGGAGGGGGAGACCCAGTACTTC. Encoded protein: CASSLGGGEGETQYF.

The V call is TRBV5-1, the J call TRBJ2-6; D is unresolved. CDR1 is SGHRS, CDR2 YFSETQ, per germline. The CDR3 consists of 14 residues. Trimming left V 4 bases short and J 0 bases short, with 5 bases between. As DNA, the CDR3 is TGCGCCAGCAGCCCCCTCTCTGGGGCCAACGTCCTGACTTTC. Translation: CASSPLSGANVLTF.

The rearrangement joins TRBV11-2 to TRBJ1-4, with 7 bases that match TRBD1. The ends lost 6 bases at V and 12 bases at J; junction bases unmatched: 7. The germline gives CDR1 SGHAT, CDR2 FQNNGV. The CDR3 spans 12 residues. Written as DNA, the CDR3 is TGTGCCAGCAGAGGACTGCAGGGGGAACTGTTTTTT. This codes for CASRGLQGELFF.

V and J are TRBV29-1 and TRBJ1-3; D remains unclear. Trimming took 3 bases from V and 2 from J, leaving 5 bases between them. The CDR3 consists of 12 residues. The germline V gene encodes CDR1 SQVTM and CDR2 ANQGSEA. Here the CDR3 reads CSVDSAGNTIYF. In DNA form, the CDR3 reads TGCAGCGTTGACTCAGCTGGAAACACCATATATTTT.

This clone was picked up a small number of times. J is TRBJ2-3 and V is TRBV30; 12 bases line up with TRBD2. With V trimmed by 1 base and J by 4 bases, 9 bases remained unmatched. The V gene's germline CDR1 is GTSNPN and CDR2 SVGIG (reference sequence). The CDR3 is made up of 17 amino acids. The CDR3 spells CAWSGSRTSGVADTQYF. In DNA form, the CDR3 reads TGTGCCTGGAGTGGGAGCAGGACTAGCGGGGTCGCAGATACGCAGTATTTT.

This sequence joins TRBV27 and TRBJ1-1, with 7 positions matching TRBD1. Trimming at V came to 8 bases and at J to 3 bases, leaving 12 bases not matched to a gene. This CDR3 spans 15 amino acids. Germline CDR1 and CDR2: MNHEY and SMNVEV (reference sequence). The CDR3 nucleotides are TGTGCCAGCTCACTAAGAGGGGGCAGGGACACTGAAGCTTTCTTT. It codes for CASSLRGGRDTEAFF.

The V and J genes are TRBV7-6 and TRBJ2-2, with 8 bases matching TRBD1. This CDR3 contains 17 residues. The junction had 10 bases not matched to a gene; V was cut back by 0 bases and J by 7 bases. In germline, CDR1 is SGHVS, CDR2 FNYEAQ. CDR3 sequence (DNA): TGTGCCAGCAGCTTAGCGCGGCGGCAGGGGGCTATCGGGGAGCTGTTTTTT. This encodes CASSLARRQGAIGELFF.

This chain connects TRBV27 to TRBJ2-3; 7 nucleotides line up with TRBD1. J was trimmed by 2 bases and V by 8 bases; bases with no gene match: 10. CDR3 length: 15 amino acids. Germline CDR1 and CDR2: MNHEY and SMNVEV (reference sequence). The chain's CDR3 is CASATGALVTDTQYF. The DNA of the CDR3 is TGTGCCAGCGCCACAGGGGCACTTGTCACAGATACGCAGTATTTT.

This clone has just a few counts. The chain carries TRBV28 and TRBJ1-5; TRBD1 might be the D (5 bases). Germline assignment: CDR1 MDHEN and CDR2 SYDVKM. V shed 4 bases and J shed 5 bases, with 9 bases lying between them. The length of the CDR3 is 13 residues. The CDR3 bases are TGTGCCAGCAGTTCAGGGACTTATCAGCCCCAGCATTTT. Its translation is CASSSGTYQPQHF.

This clone was recorded a few times. This chain joins TRBV4-1 and TRBJ2-3, with 7 bases lining up with TRBD2. Germline CDR1 reads MGHRA; CDR2 reads YSYEKL. V trimming: 3 bases; J trimming: 1 base; junction bases outside the gene matches: 4. The length of the CDR3 is 15 residues. The CDR3 is CASSQGGSGTDTQYF. For the CDR3, the DNA is TGCGCCAGCAGCCAGGGGGGGTCGGGCACAGATACGCAGTATTTT.